The 14 T cell receptor beta chains below all came from one sample that was sequenced in a study of cytomegalovirus exposure and HLA in healthy donors. PCR amplification relied on 60 Vbeta primers (plus 13 Jbeta primers). Only in-frame clones appear in the TCRdb table, and some are missing; sequencing was by immunoSEQ multiplex PCR. The data contain approximately 100,000 clones, 64% of them singletons. Sequencing input: PBMCs. The source is a man aged 55 to 70 in good health and CMV-seronegative.

The V gene is TRBV2, the J gene TRBJ1-5; D unclear. The CDR3 has 15 amino acids. With 5 bases removed from V and 4 bases from J, the gap between germline ends came to 15 bases. CDR1 SNHLY and CDR2 FYNNEI come from the germline V gene. CDR3: CASSPLMRLNQPQHF. The CDR3 nucleotides are TGTGCCAGCAGTCCCCTGATGAGGTTAAATCAGCCCCAGCATTTT. The full variable domain, with the rest looked up from reference TRBV2 and TRBJ1-5, is EPEVTQTPSHQVTQMGQEVILRCVPISNHLYFYWYRQILGQKVEFLVSFYNNEISEKSEIFDDQFSVERPDGSNFTLKIRSTKLEDSAMYFCASSPLMRLNQPQHFGDGTRLSIL.

This clone was recorded a few times. The chain recombines TRBV6-6 with TRBJ2-1, with 8 bases identical to TRBD2. V dropped 5 bases and J dropped 5; count of bases not matched to a gene: 5. The CDR3 covers 14 residues. CDR1 and CDR2 (germline): MNHNY, SVGAGI (reference sequence). CDR3 nucleotide sequence: TGTGCCAGCAGTGCCGGGACTAGAGACAATGAGCAGTTCTTC. It specifies CASSAGTRDNEQFF.

The chain recombines TRBV5-8 with TRBJ1-1; TRBD1 might be the D (5 bases). Trimming pared 4 bases from V and 0 bases from J, leaving 10 bases between. The germline CDR1 and CDR2 sequences are SGHTS and YDEGEE. The CDR3 has 14 residues. The chain's CDR3 is CASSLGTMNTEAFF. The DNA for the CDR3 is TGTGCCAGCAGCCTGGGGACTATGAACACTGAAGCTTTCTTT.

The chain employs TRBV5-4 and TRBJ2-5; no clear D. The J call may be incorrect, as the DNA end agrees better with TRBJ2-7. This CDR3 spans 14 amino acids. The germline gives CDR1 SGHNT, CDR2 YYREEE (reference sequence). In nucleotides, the CDR3 is TGTGCCAGCAGCTTGGCCGCAATACGCCACGAGCAGTACTTC. Amino acid sequence: CASSLAAIRHEQYF.

In regard to this clone: Additional DNA sequences in this sample encode the identical CDR3. The chain recombines TRBV6-5 with TRBJ1-3; D is uncertain. V was pared by 0 bases and J by 0 bases, with 9 bases between. Germline V CDR1 and CDR2: MNHEY, SVGAGI. The CDR3 extends over 16 amino acids. The CDR3 DNA reads as TGTGCCAGCAGTTACTCGGCTGGCGGCTCTGGAAACACCATATATTTT. It is translated as CASSYSAGGSGNTIYF.

The J gene is TRBJ1-2, the V gene TRBV10-3, with TRBD1 identical over 7 bases. The germline CDR1 and CDR2 sequences are ENHRY and SYGVKD. The CDR3 is 14 amino acids. Trimming cost V 3 bases and J 3 bases; bases outside gene matches: 4. The CDR3: CAISDHRGDYGYTF. Written as DNA, the CDR3 is TGTGCCATCAGTGACCACAGGGGCGACTATGGCTACACCTTC.

This clone has just a few counts. The CDR3 loop reads CASTSGLQETQYF. In nucleotides, the CDR3 is TGTGCCAGCACTAGCGGATTACAAGAGACCCAGTACTTC. The chain couples TRBV6-1 to TRBJ2-5, with TRBD2 identical over 7 bases. The CDR3 extends over 13 amino acids. Trimming removed 7 bases from V and 2 bases from J; junction bases left unmatched: 4. Germline V CDR1 and CDR2: MNHNS, SASEGT.

This clone was recorded a few times. The genes are TRBV6-5 and TRBJ2-1, with 8 bases lining up with TRBD2. The trim removed 7 bases at V and 2 bases at J, leaving 4 bases unmatched. From germline, CDR1 is MNHEY and CDR2 SVGAGI. This CDR3 is built from 14 residues. CDR3 sequence (DNA): TGTGCCAGCAATCGGGGGGGAGCCTACAATGAGCAGTTCTTC. It codes for CASNRGGAYNEQFF.

This chain joins TRBV11-3 and TRBJ2-7; 7 bases agree with TRBD1. The CDR3 spans 13 residues. CDR1 is SGHNT, CDR2 YENEEA, per germline. V shed 6 bases, J shed 4 bases, and the junction held 6 bases outside the gene matches. This chain's CDR3 is CASSRQGPYEQYF. CDR3 sequence (DNA): TGTGCCAGCAGTAGACAGGGTCCGTACGAGCAGTACTTC.

V usage is TRBV7-9 and J usage is TRBJ2-7; maybe TRBD1 (6 bases). The CDR3 totals 14 residues. V dropped 3 bases and J dropped 2 bases, with 11 bases sitting between them. CDR1 and CDR2 (germline): SEHNR, FQNEAQ (reference sequence). CDR3 coding DNA: TGTGCCAGCAGCTTCTCTAGGGGGACCTACGAGCAGTACTTC. Residues: CASSFSRGTYEQYF.

The V call is TRBV27, the J call TRBJ2-4; D not certain. The V and J ends lost 2 bases and 9 bases respectively, with 11 bases between them. This CDR3 is 13 amino acids long. The germline CDR1 and CDR2 sequences are MNHEY and SMNVEV (reference sequence). CDR3 nucleotides: TGTGCCAGCAGTTTAAATGGAGAGAGCATTCAGTACTTC. Translation gives CASSLNGESIQYF.

The V and J genes are TRBV18 and TRBJ2-5; a weak D match, TRBD1 (6 bases). Germline CDR1 reads KGHSH; CDR2 reads LQKENI. CDR3 size: 13 residues. V was clipped by 5 bases and J by 2 bases, with 9 bases between them. CDR3 DNA: TGTGCCAGCTCAGGACAGCGTCAAGAGACCCAGTACTTC. This sequence encodes CASSGQRQETQYF.

The chain couples TRBV27 to TRBJ2-5; TRBD2 matches at 13 bases. The V gene end was trimmed by 10 bases and the J gene end by 1 base; junction bases not matched to a gene: 6. CDR1 is MNHEY and CDR2 is SMNVEV in the germline V gene (reference sequence). The CDR3 is 15 amino acids. CDR3 amino acids: CATGTSGGAQETQYF. The CDR3 DNA is TGTGCCACCGGAACTAGCGGGGGGGCCCAAGAGACCCAGTACTTC.

This clone was recorded a few times. CDR3 sequence reads: CASSTQEGRGRKLFF. The CDR3 DNA follows: TGTGCCAGTAGTACCCAAGAGGGCAGGGGGCGAAAACTGTTTTTT. The rearrangement joins TRBV19 to TRBJ1-4; 8 bases are a match to TRBD1. The CDR3 extends over 15 amino acids. J was trimmed by 10 bases and V by 4 bases; bases with no gene match: 11. Germline V gene lookup returns CDR1 LNHDA and CDR2 SQIVND (reference sequence).